The next 3 T cell receptor beta chains were all read from a single sample in a study of blood T cell repertoires in COVID-19 (dated by TCRdb to 2018 to 2021). Library construction relied on the immunoSEQ multiplex PCR assay. Drawn from immuneACCESS, this table holds only the in-frame rearrangements with V and J called that TCRdb kept. Clones are partly lost; checked studies trace under half to an unresolved V gene and leave the rest unexplained. The sample table holds hundreds of thousands of clones, of which over 75% were seen once. The ten most abundant clones make up 0.75% to 1% of the sample. Sequenced: PBMCs or T cells enriched from blood (not recorded which). The receptors here all came from a woman aged 30 to 39 who had recovered from COVID-19.

This clone was observed once. The chain couples TRBV18 to TRBJ2-7; no reliable D call. The CDR3 contains 12 residues. Germline V lookup: CDR1 KGHSH, CDR2 LQKENI. V was trimmed by 3 bases and J by 6 bases, leaving 9 bases between them. For the CDR3, the DNA is TGTGCCAGCTCACCGTCTCTTCGCGAGCAGTACTTC. This gives the protein CASSPSLREQYF.

V gene TRBV24-1 combines with J gene TRBJ1-5, with 10 bases that match TRBD1. This CDR3 is 15 amino acids long. CDR1 is KGHDR, CDR2 SFDVKD, per germline. V lost 5 bases, J lost 5 bases, and 5 bases stayed unmatched. The CDR3 reads CATSASGTGDQPQHF. The DNA of the CDR3 is TGTGCCACCAGTGCTTCCGGGACAGGGGATCAGCCCCAGCATTTT.

The chain recombines TRBV19 with TRBJ2-3, with 11 bases identical to TRBD2. From germline, CDR1 is LNHDA and CDR2 SQIVND (reference sequence). The CDR3 consists of 16 residues. The V and J ends lost 5 bases and 5 bases, in that order; junction bases with no gene match: 9. CDR3 nucleotide sequence: TGTGCCAGTAGTCACCTTAGCGGGAGGGGGAAAGATACGCAGTATTTT. Encoded protein: CASSHLSGRGKDTQYF. Complete variable domain (other parts from reference TRBV19 and TRBJ2-3): DGGITQSPKYLFRKEGQNVTLSCEQNLNHDAMYWYRQDPGQGLRLIYYSQIVNDFQKGDIAEGYSVSREKKESFPLTVTSAQKNPTAFYLCASSHLSGRGKDTQYFGPGTRLTVL.